Given below is one T cell receptor beta chain in context. The CDR3 length is 15 residues. CDR1 SGHNT and CDR2 YYREEE come from the germline V gene (reference sequence). The germline V and J ends were trimmed by 4 bases and 1 base, with 14 bases remaining between them. These data belong to a study of blood T cell repertoires in COVID-19. Looking at the study overall: Collection of acute and convalescent COVID-19 samples took place in the United States, Italy and Spain. PBMCs, B-cell-depleted T cells, or T cells were the source of the cDNA or gDNA that made up the material.

In the authors' workflow: From reference gene primer amplification, estimates of nucleated cell counts were derived. Method: immunoSEQ multiplex PCR; TCRdb's copy keeps in-frame clones and lacks some. V, J and clone size reflect that table, while D and trimming were determined from the DNA. The sample contains 110,000 or so clones, roughly 90% of which appear only once. Specimen: peripheral blood. The clonotype originates from a human donor with acute or convalescent COVID-19. The donor label of this sample is uncertain. The rearrangement joins TRBV5-4 to TRBJ1-1; no firm D call. The CDR3 nucleotides read TGTGCCAGCAGCACCCCACGAGGGTCGAACACTGAAGCTTTCTTT. Translated: CASSTPRGSNTEAFF.